A selection of T cell receptor beta chains follows, all from one sample in a study of shared clonotypes between healthy human individuals. TCRdb keeps only in-frame clones here, not all; method: immunoSEQ multiplex PCR. This sample has around 1.4 million clones, with approximately 98.5% found just once. Sequencing input: naive CD4+ T cells sorted from blood. The receptors originated from a man aged 30-40 years in good health. CDR3s include the opening cysteine and the closing phenylalanine or tryptophan. D genes are given only for firm matches. The size of a clone is reported for some rows only, either as once, few or many, or as a class for expanded clones.

cdr3_nt cdr3_aa j_call clone_size d_call v_call
TGTGCCAGTAGTACTGTCGCGGGAAGCTCCTACAATGAGCAGTTCTTC CASSTVAGSSYNEQFF TRBJ2-1 NA NA TRBV19
TGTGCCAGCAGAGTGAGGTCAGGGAACACTGAAGCTTTCTTT CASRVRSGNTEAFF TRBJ1-1 NA NA TRBV7-2
TGTGCCAGCAGTACTCGGACAGGGCGGACTGAAGCTTTCTTT CASSTRTGRTEAFF TRBJ1-1 NA TRBD1 TRBV6-5
TGTGCCAGCTCACCATTTGGAAACACTGAAGCTTTCTTT CASSPFGNTEAFF TRBJ1-1 NA NA TRBV18
TGTGCCAGCTCCCAACGGGAGTCCTACGAGCAGTACTTC CASSQRESYEQYF TRBJ2-7 NA NA TRBV18
TGTGCCATCAGTCCTTCGGGAGGGTTTGAGGGGCAGTACTTC CAISPSGGFEGQYF TRBJ2-7 NA TRBD2 TRBV10-3
TGTGCCACCAGGTTCGATGGCGGGGGACCCCCGGAGCAGTACTTC CATRFDGGGPPEQYF TRBJ2-7 once TRBD2 TRBV15
TGCGCCAGCAGTGAACGGACAGGCTGGGTACCTGGAAACACCATATATTTT CASSERTGWVPGNTIYF TRBJ1-3 NA TRBD1 TRBV10-1
TGTGCCAGCAGTTTGTCCAACCCCTACGAGCAGTACTTC CASSLSNPYEQYF TRBJ2-7 NA NA TRBV28
TGTGCCAGCAGCCCTCCGGGTCAGCCCCAGCATTTT CASSPPGQPQHF TRBJ1-5 NA NA TRBV28
TGTGCCAGCAGTACCCCAGGGCTCCCCTACGAGCAGTACTTC CASSTPGLPYEQYF TRBJ2-7 NA NA TRBV27
TGTGCCAGCAGCGTAGCTCAGGGGGCGACCTACGAGCAGTACTTC CASSVAQGATYEQYF TRBJ2-7 NA TRBD1 TRBV9
TGTGCCAGCAGCTTGGAGAAGACAGGGTTCGAGACCCAGTACTTC CASSLEKTGFETQYF TRBJ2-5 NA TRBD1 TRBV5-4
TGTGCCAGCAGCTATCACGACAGGGCGAACGAGCAGTACTTC CASSYHDRANEQYF TRBJ2-7 NA TRBD1 TRBV5-5
TGCGCCAGCAGCCATGGACAGGGGTTAGGAGATACGCAGTATTTT CASSHGQGLGDTQYF TRBJ2-3 NA TRBD1 TRBV5-1
TGTGCCAGCTCACGACAGGGCGACTATGGCTACACCTTC CASSRQGDYGYTF TRBJ1-2 NA TRBD1 TRBV18
TGCGCCAGCAGCTTGGTCACAGGGGGCACAGATACGCAGTATTTT CASSLVTGGTDTQYF TRBJ2-3 NA TRBD1 TRBV5-1
TGTGCCAGCTCACTCGGGACTAGCGGGGAGCAGTACTTC CASSLGTSGEQYF TRBJ2-7 NA TRBD2 TRBV18
TGCAGCGTCTCAGGGGGCACCTTCACCGGGGAGCTGTTTTTT CSVSGGTFTGELFF TRBJ2-2 NA TRBD1 TRBV29-1
TGTGCCAGCAGCTGGGAGGGGAACAGGATGACGGTCATGGGCTACACCTTC CASSWEGNRMTVMGYTF TRBJ1-2 NA NA TRBV5-4
TGCGCCAGCAGCCAAGAGACTAGCGGGAGTGACTACGAGCAGTACTTC CASSQETSGSDYEQYF TRBJ2-7 NA TRBD2 TRBV4-3
TGTGCCAGCAGCCGCGGACTAGCGGACTCCTACGAGCAGTACTTC CASSRGLADSYEQYF TRBJ2-7 NA TRBD2 TRBV28
TGTGCCAGCAGTGCGGGTTCCTACGAGCAGTACTTC CASSAGSYEQYF TRBJ2-7 NA NA TRBV6-1
TGTGCCAGCAGCACGGGGACTTGGCATGAGCAGTTCTTC CASSTGTWHEQFF TRBJ2-1 NA NA TRBV21-1
TGTGCCAGCTCCACCAGACTAGCGGACACCGGGGAGCTGTTTTTT CASSTRLADTGELFF TRBJ2-2 NA TRBD2 TRBV18
TGCGCCATCAAGGACAGGCCGGGGGAAAAACTGTTTTTT CAIKDRPGEKLFF TRBJ1-4 NA TRBD1 TRBV10-2
TGTGCCAGCAGTACAGGGGTTCAGCCCCAGCATTTT CASSTGVQPQHF TRBJ1-5 NA TRBD1 TRBV28
TGTGCCAGCTCACCGTTTAGCGGGAAGGCTGCAGATACGCAGTATTTT CASSPFSGKAADTQYF TRBJ2-3 once TRBD2 TRBV18
TGTGCCAGCTCACCACTCCCCGGACTAGGCCCAACAGATACGCAGTATTTT CASSPLPGLGPTDTQYF TRBJ2-3 NA TRBD2 TRBV18
TGTGCCAGCAGTGGGGGACAGGGGGCGCAAACTGAAGCTTTCTTT CASSGGQGAQTEAFF TRBJ1-1 NA TRBD1 TRBV2
TGTGCCACCAGCAACCAGGGGGCGACCGGGGAGCTGTTTTTT CATSNQGATGELFF TRBJ2-2 NA TRBD1 TRBV15
TGTGCAAGTCGCCTCGGACAGGGTAGTCTTATGAACACTGAAGCTTTCTTT CASRLGQGSLMNTEAFF TRBJ1-1 NA NA TRBV12-2
TGTGCCAGCAGTCCCGAAGGGAGGGGTCAGCCCCAGCATTTT CASSPEGRGQPQHF TRBJ1-5 NA NA TRBV6-5
TGTGCCACCAGCAGAGATCAGGGCAGGACTAACTATGGCTACACCTTC CATSRDQGRTNYGYTF TRBJ1-2 once NA TRBV15
TGCGCCAGCCGGAATTTGGCAGGGCAAGAGACCCAGTACTTC CASRNLAGQETQYF TRBJ2-5 NA NA TRBV5-1
TGTGCCAGCAGTTTTACCAGGGACACCGAGCAGTACTTC CASSFTRDTEQYF TRBJ2-7 NA NA TRBV27
TGCGCCAGCAGCTTGGGCTCTCAAGCGGTCTTC CASSLGSQAVF TRBJ1-2 NA NA TRBV5-1
TGTGCCACCAGCAGAGAAAGAACTATTCGACAAGAGACCCAGTACTTC CATSRERTIRQETQYF TRBJ2-5 NA NA TRBV15
TGTGCCAGCAGTTTCTCACAGGGGGCGGGCAATCAGCCCCAGCATTTT CASSFSQGAGNQPQHF TRBJ1-5 NA TRBD1 TRBV28
TGTGCCAGCAGCCGCTCTGGGGCCAACGTCCTGACTTTC CASSRSGANVLTF TRBJ2-6 NA NA TRBV7-3
TGCAGCGTTGAAGGGGGCCAACAAAAACTGTTTTTT CSVEGGQQKLFF TRBJ1-4 NA NA TRBV29-1
TGTGCCAGCAGTGGAGGGGGTACAGGGTACCATGAGCAGTTCTTC CASSGGGTGYHEQFF TRBJ2-1 NA NA TRBV2
TGTGCCACCAGCAGAGATCCAGTTTTCCACGAGCAGTACTTC CATSRDPVFHEQYF TRBJ2-7 NA NA TRBV15
TGCGCCAGCAGCAGTCAGGGGGCGAACACTGAAGCTTTCTTT CASSSQGANTEAFF TRBJ1-1 NA TRBD1 TRBV5-1
TGTGCCAGCAGCTATCGACTAGCGGTCGAGCAGTACTTC CASSYRLAVEQYF TRBJ2-7 once TRBD2 TRBV5-8
TGCGCCAGCAGCCAAAAAGCTAACACTGAAGCTTTCTTT CASSQKANTEAFF TRBJ1-1 NA NA TRBV4-3